Below, one TCR beta chain is given with its context. From germline, CDR1 is SGHVS and CDR2 FQNEAQ. The junction had 6 bases not matched to a gene; V was cut back by 3 bases and J by 5 bases. The CDR3 has 18 amino acids. The entry originates in a study of blood T cell repertoires in COVID-19. In the original workflow: For nucleated cells, counts were estimated from reference gene primer amplification. Clones were read by immunoSEQ multiplex PCR, and TCRdb kept only the in-frame ones, dropping some. The V and J calls and the clone size are those of that table, but D and trimming were determined from the DNA. The table has roughly 26,000 clones, more than 85% seen once.

V is TRBV7-8 and J is TRBJ2-2, with 16 bases identical to TRBD2. The sequenced material came from peripheral blood. The sequence came from a human donor in a cohort sampled during active COVID-19. CDR3 loop: CASSFGGLAGGGTGELFF. For the CDR3, the DNA is TGTGCCAGCAGCTTCGGGGGACTAGCGGGAGGGGGAACCGGGGAGCTGTTTTTT.